Below are 27 T cell receptor beta chains sequenced from a single sample in a study of cytomegalovirus exposure and HLA in healthy donors. The PCR ran on 60 Vbeta and 13 Jbeta primers. Profiling relied on immunoSEQ multiplex PCR, and the TCRdb table lists in-frame clones only, not all of them. Of around 150,000 clones listed, about four fifths are singletons. Sequenced input: PBMCs. These TCRs come from a woman aged 50 to 65 in good health and CMV-seronegative.

This clone was counted between two and nine times. The chain combines TRBV6-5 with TRBJ1-1; D not certain. The length of the CDR3 is 13 residues. The ends were cut back, 5 bases at V and 9 bases at J, with 16 bases in the middle. The germline V gene has CDR1 MNHEY and CDR2 SVGAGI. This chain's CDR3 is CASSEALRAKAFF. CDR3 coding DNA: TGTGCCAGCAGTGAAGCGCTGAGGGCGAAAGCTTTCTTT.

The chain carries TRBV19 and TRBJ2-1; tentative D call: TRBD2 (5 bases). Germline CDR1 and CDR2: LNHDA and SQIVND (reference sequence). V dropped 7 bases and J dropped 9 bases, with 19 bases sitting between them. The CDR3 has 14 amino acids. The CDR3 bases are TGTGCCAGTACCCTACTAGGACCCGAGGGTGAGCAGTTCTTC. Its protein product is CASTLLGPEGEQFF.

The chain couples TRBV18 to TRBJ2-5; D unresolved. The CDR3 sequence is 13 residues long. In germline, CDR1 is KGHSH, CDR2 LQKENI. Trimming took off 8 bases at V and 2 bases at J, with 12 bases between the two ends. The CDR3 spells CASTWAVQETQYF. In DNA form, the CDR3 reads TGTGCCAGCACATGGGCTGTTCAAGAGACCCAGTACTTC.

This clone is a singleton in its sample. This chain joins TRBV28 and TRBJ2-1; perhaps TRBD2 as D (6 bases). Looked up from germline, CDR1 is MDHEN and CDR2 is SYDVKM. With 6 bases removed from V and 9 bases from J, the gap between germline ends came to 21 bases. This CDR3 is 15 amino acids long. CDR3 protein: CASRPPRPLAPEQFF. Here the CDR3 DNA reads TGTGCCAGCAGACCACCGCGTCCTCTAGCGCCTGAGCAGTTCTTC.

The V gene is TRBV7-9, the J gene TRBJ2-7, with TRBD2 matching over 9 bases. The CDR3 contains 17 residues. Germline V lookup: CDR1 SEHNR, CDR2 FQNEAQ (reference sequence). V was pared by 6 bases and J by 3 bases, with 15 bases of the junction left unmatched. CDR3 sequence (DNA): TGTGCCAGCAGTTTGTCTGCGGGAGGGTATTTAGGCTACGAGCAGTACTTC. This sequence encodes CASSLSAGGYLGYEQYF.

This clone was detected once. This sequence joins TRBV4-3 and TRBJ2-3; 9 nucleotides align to TRBD2. Germline V gene sequence: CDR1 LGHNA, CDR2 YSLEER. V lost 4 bases, J lost 3 bases, and 11 bases stayed unmatched. CDR3 length equals 17 residues. CDR3 loop: CASSLRVAGGGTDTQYF. For the CDR3, the DNA is TGCGCCAGCAGCCTGAGGGTCGCGGGAGGGGGGACAGATACGCAGTATTTT.

The chain has TRBV7-2 and TRBJ2-7, with D tentatively TRBD2 (5 bases). The CDR3 has 14 residues. V gave up 5 bases and J gave up 0 bases, with 11 bases separating them. Germline CDR1 is SGHTA and CDR2 is FQGNSA. CDR3 in amino acids: CASSITGNSYEQYF. CDR3 sequence (DNA): TGTGCCAGCAGCATAACCGGGAACTCCTACGAGCAGTACTTC. The entire variable domain, with the rest obtained from reference TRBV7-2 and TRBJ2-7, is as follows: GAGVSQSPSNKVTEKGKDVELRCDPISGHTALYWYRQSLGQGLEFLIYFQGNSAPDKSGLPSDRFSAERTGGSVSTLTIQRTQQEDSAVYLCASSITGNSYEQYFGPGTRLTVT.

The gene calls are TRBV5-1 and TRBJ2-1; TRBD2 is a possible D gene (6 bases). Trimming shortened V by 3 bases and J by 5 bases, and 9 bases separated the two germline ends. The germline gives CDR1 SGHRS, CDR2 YFSETQ. The CDR3 is 13 residues long. CDR3 nucleotide sequence: TGCGCCAGCAGCTACGGACTAAACAATGAGCAGTTCTTC. The encoded protein is CASSYGLNNEQFF.

The chain is built from TRBV7-2 and TRBJ1-2, with 8 bases lining up with TRBD1. Germline values: CDR1 SGHTA, CDR2 FQGNSA. Unmatched junction bases numbered 6, after V lost 5 bases and J lost 7 bases. The CDR3 consists of 13 residues. The CDR3 here is CASSARGQAGYTF. CDR3 in DNA: TGTGCCAGCAGCGCCAGGGGGCAGGCTGGCTACACCTTC.

This chain connects TRBV7-2 to TRBJ1-6; D gene uncertain. Trimming cost V 5 bases and J 10 bases, with 18 bases left between them. From germline, CDR1 is SGHTA and CDR2 FQGNSA. The CDR3 has 15 amino acids. The CDR3 here is CASSREAHRKSPLHF. In nucleotides, the CDR3 is TGTGCCAGCAGCCGTGAGGCACATAGAAAGTCACCCCTCCACTTT. Full variable domain (remainder filled in from reference TRBV7-2 and TRBJ1-6): GAGVSQSPSNKVTEKGKDVELRCDPISGHTALYWYRQSLGQGLEFLIYFQGNSAPDKSGLPSDRFSAERTGGSVSTLTIQRTQQEDSAVYLCASSREAHRKSPLHFGNGTRLTVT.

The chain employs TRBV10-3 and TRBJ1-1, with 7 bases that match TRBD1. V dropped 10 bases and J dropped 2; count of bases not matched to a gene: 7. This CDR3 comprises 13 residues. Germline CDR1 is ENHRY and CDR2 is SYGVKD. The CDR3 region is CASRRGTNTEAFF. The CDR3 region has the DNA TGTGCCAGCCGCAGGGGGACTAACACTGAAGCTTTCTTT.

The chain carries TRBV10-3 and TRBJ2-7; 12 bases map to TRBD1. This CDR3 comprises 14 residues. The germline V gene encodes CDR1 ENHRY and CDR2 SYGVKD. V trimming: 4 bases; J trimming: 7 bases; junction bases outside the gene matches: 5. The CDR3 nucleotides read TGTGCCATCAGTGGCCGGGACAGGGGGCGAGAGCAGTACTTC. Translating gives CAISGRDRGREQYF.

This chain joins TRBV5-5 and TRBJ2-2, with D perhaps matching TRBD1 (5 bases). CDR1 is SGHKS, CDR2 YYEKEE, per germline (reference sequence). V was shortened by 4 bases and J by 1 base, with 8 bases between the two germline ends. CDR3 length: 14 residues. The CDR3 here is CASSPTVNTGELFF. CDR3 coding DNA: TGTGCCAGCAGCCCGACAGTGAACACCGGGGAGCTGTTTTTT.

V usage is TRBV19 and J usage is TRBJ2-7; 7 nucleotides line up with TRBD1. The germline V gene encodes CDR1 LNHDA and CDR2 SQIVND (reference sequence). CDR3 length: 14 residues. V trimming: 3 bases; J trimming: 5 bases; junction bases outside the gene matches: 7. The CDR3 reads CASSMVDRVNEQYF. The CDR3 DNA reads as TGTGCCAGTAGTATGGTAGACAGGGTGAACGAGCAGTACTTC.

The CDR3 DNA reads as TGTGCCAGCAGCTTTGGGGCAGCCACCGGGGAGCTGTTTTTT. It encodes CASSFGAATGELFF. The rearrangement uses TRBV13 and TRBJ2-2; D may be TRBD1 (5 bases). CDR1 PRHDT and CDR2 FYEKMQ come from the germline V gene (reference sequence). This CDR3 is built from 14 residues. Deletions cut 3 bases from V and 4 bases from J, with 9 bases between.

This chain links TRBV7-8 with TRBJ2-1, with a tentative D call TRBD1 (6 bases). The CDR3 is 14 amino acids. From germline, CDR1 is SGHVS and CDR2 FQNEAQ. Trimming pared 0 bases from V and 4 bases from J, leaving 7 bases between. The CDR3: CASSLAGAYNEQFF. The CDR3 DNA follows: TGTGCCAGCAGCTTAGCGGGGGCGTACAATGAGCAGTTCTTC.

This clone was observed a handful of times. V usage is TRBV19 and J usage is TRBJ2-3; TRBD1 matches at 7 bases. Germline V gene sequence: CDR1 LNHDA, CDR2 SQIVND (reference sequence). With 10 bases clipped from V and 0 bases from J, the junction kept 7 bases outside the gene matches. This CDR3 region has 14 residues. The CDR3 coding sequence is TGTGCCACCCGAAGGACAGGTAGCACAGATACGCAGTATTTT. Protein sequence: CATRRTGSTDTQYF.

The rearrangement joins TRBV2 to TRBJ2-4, with 8 bases identical to TRBD1. The length of the CDR3 is 15 residues. The trim removed 7 bases at V and 0 bases at J, leaving 5 bases unmatched. The V gene's germline CDR1 is SNHLY and CDR2 FYNNEI. The CDR3 here is CASTDRGSAKNIQYF. The CDR3 coding sequence is TGTGCCAGCACCGACAGGGGATCAGCCAAAAACATTCAGTACTTC.

V gene TRBV29-1 combines with J gene TRBJ1-1; no definite D call. The germline V gene encodes CDR1 SQVTM and CDR2 ANQGSEA. Trimming removed 0 bases from V and 1 base from J, with 6 bases in between. This CDR3 region has 13 residues. The CDR3 sequence is CSVEDSRNTEAFF. CDR3 nucleotides: TGCAGCGTTGAAGATAGTAGGAACACTGAAGCTTTCTTT.

This clone was observed once. This chain connects TRBV28 to TRBJ2-3, with 10 bases that match TRBD1. The CDR3 sequence is 16 residues long. The V and J ends lost 3 bases and 1 base, in that order; junction bases with no gene match: 4. Germline V gene sequence: CDR1 MDHEN, CDR2 SYDVKM. For the CDR3, the DNA is TGTGCCAGCAGTTTCGGGACAGGGGTCGGCACAGATACGCAGTATTTT. This gives the protein CASSFGTGVGTDTQYF.

The chain has TRBV10-1 and TRBJ2-3; 9 positions agree with TRBD2. Trimming removed 10 bases from V and 7 bases from J; junction bases left unmatched: 12. Germline assignment: CDR1 WNHNN and CDR2 SYGVQD (reference sequence). This CDR3 contains 14 residues. The CDR3, as DNA: TGCGCCACCGGATCGGCGGGAGGGCCGAATACGCAGTATTTT. It specifies CATGSAGGPNTQYF.

Remarks on this clone: This same CDR3 is encoded by further DNA sequences in the sample. The CDR3 coding sequence is TGTGCCAGCAGCTTAGCGGGACAGGATACGCAGTATTTT. Protein sequence: CASSLAGQDTQYF. The chain is built from TRBV7-2 and TRBJ2-3; 7 bases map to TRBD1. This CDR3 is built from 13 residues. Losses at the gene ends were 0 bases for V and 6 bases for J; bases not matched to a gene: 0. Looked up from germline, CDR1 is SGHTA and CDR2 is FQGNSA.

The chain uses TRBV2 and TRBJ1-5; 7 nucleotides agree with TRBD1. J gave up 9 bases and V 3 bases, and 14 bases lay outside the gene matches. The CDR3 covers 16 residues. Germline V gene lookup returns CDR1 SNHLY and CDR2 FYNNEI. CDR3 protein: CASSDRRTGVGSPQHF. The CDR3 nucleotides are TGTGCCAGCAGTGATCGTAGGACAGGCGTGGGATCGCCCCAGCATTTT.

The CDR3 DNA sequence: TGTGCCAGCAGTGGAAGTGAGCGGGGGTCAGGAAGCTCAGATACGCAGTATTTT. Translation: CASSGSERGSGSSDTQYF. The V gene is TRBV6-1, the J gene TRBJ2-3, with 8 bases lining up with TRBD2. The germline V gene encodes CDR1 MNHNS and CDR2 SASEGT. This CDR3 comprises 18 residues. Trimming removed 4 bases from V and 4 bases from J; junction bases left unmatched: 16.

This chain uses TRBV7-9 with TRBJ1-2, with TRBD1 matching over 8 bases. Germline CDR1 is SEHNR and CDR2 is FQNEAQ (reference sequence). The V segment lost 5 bases and the J segment 2 bases; nucleotides outside the gene matches: 4. The CDR3 totals 14 residues. CDR3 bases: TGTGCCAGCAGCCCAGGGGACAGGAACTATGGCTACACCTTC. It is translated as CASSPGDRNYGYTF.

The chain has TRBV19 and TRBJ1-1; a weak D match, TRBD1 (6 bases). CDR3 size: 15 residues. With 3 bases removed from V and 0 bases from J, the gap between germline ends came to 11 bases. Germline CDR1 is LNHDA and CDR2 is SQIVND (reference sequence). CDR3 protein: CASSMQGFMNTEAFF. The CDR3, as DNA: TGTGCCAGTAGTATGCAGGGGTTTATGAACACTGAAGCTTTCTTT.

This clone was seen a few times. The V call is TRBV5-4, the J call TRBJ1-1; D gene unclear. The CDR3 runs to 12 residues. V gave up 2 bases and J gave up 7 bases, with 9 bases separating them. The V gene's germline CDR1 is SGHNT and CDR2 YYREEE (reference sequence). CDR3 DNA: TGTGCCAGCAGCTTAACCGCCGGTGAAGCTTTCTTT. Translation gives CASSLTAGEAFF. The full variable domain, its missing parts supplied by reference TRBV5-4 and TRBJ1-1, is ETGVTQSPTHLIKTRGQQVTLRCSSQSGHNTVSWYQQALGQGPQFIFQYYREEENGRGNFPPRFSGLQFPNYSSELNVNALELDDSALYLCASSLTAGEAFFGQGTRLTVV.